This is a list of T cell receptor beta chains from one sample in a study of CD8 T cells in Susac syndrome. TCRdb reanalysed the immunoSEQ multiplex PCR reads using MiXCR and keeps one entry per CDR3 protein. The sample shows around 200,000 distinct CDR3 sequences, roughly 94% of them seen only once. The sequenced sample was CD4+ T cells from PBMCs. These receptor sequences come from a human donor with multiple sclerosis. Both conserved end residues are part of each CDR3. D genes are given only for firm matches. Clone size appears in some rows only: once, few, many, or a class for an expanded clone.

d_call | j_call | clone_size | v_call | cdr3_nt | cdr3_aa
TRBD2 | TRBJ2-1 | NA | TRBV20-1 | TGCAGTGCTAGACGTTCCGGGGGGGCCGTAGCAAATGAGCAGTTCTTC | CSARRSGGAVANEQFF
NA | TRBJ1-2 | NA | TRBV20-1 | TGCAGTGCTAGCTCGACAGTCCACTATGGCTACACCTTC | CSASSTVHYGYTF
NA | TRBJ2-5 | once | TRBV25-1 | TGTGCCAGCAGTGAATCCGACGCTAAGGGGACCCAGTACTTC | CASSESDAKGTQYF
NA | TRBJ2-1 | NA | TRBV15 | TGTGCCACCAGCAGAGAGTACAGCTACAATGAGCAGTTCTTC | CATSREYSYNEQFF
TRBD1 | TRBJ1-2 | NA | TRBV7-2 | TGTGCCAGCAGCTTAGGGGGACAGGGGGCGCTGTATGGCTACACCTTC | CASSLGGQGALYGYTF
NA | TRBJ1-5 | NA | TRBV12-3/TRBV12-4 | TGTGCCAGCAGTTTGGGGGACAATCAGCCCCAGCATTTT | CASSLGDNQPQHF
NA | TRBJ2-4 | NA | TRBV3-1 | TGTGCCAGCAGCCAAGTAAGTGTAGAGGGGAACATTCAGTACTTC | CASSQVSVEGNIQYF
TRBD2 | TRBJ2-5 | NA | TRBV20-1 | TGCAGTGCTGTCTTTCCGGGACTAGAAGGGGCCCAGTACTTC | CSAVFPGLEGAQYF
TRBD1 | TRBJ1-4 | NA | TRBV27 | TGTGCCAGCAGCTCCAGACAGGGGAGTCTGTTTTTT | CASSSRQGSLFF
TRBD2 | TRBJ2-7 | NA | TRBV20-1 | TGCAGTGCTAGATCCCGAGCGGGGGCGACCTACGAGCAGTACTTC | CSARSRAGATYEQYF
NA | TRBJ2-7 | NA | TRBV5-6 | TGTGCCAGCAGATCGTGGGAGAGGCCCTACGAGCAGTACTTC | CASRSWERPYEQYF
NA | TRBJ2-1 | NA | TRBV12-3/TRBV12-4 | TGTGCCAGTAGTGGGGCCCGTAGGCAGTTCTTC | CASSGARRQFF
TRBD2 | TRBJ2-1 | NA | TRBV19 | TGTGCCAGTAGAATCAAGCGGGGGCTGTATGAGCAGTTCTTC | CASRIKRGLYEQFF
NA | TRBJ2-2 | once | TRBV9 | TGTGCCAGCAGTGTGACTTACACAAACACCGGGGAGCTGTTTTTT | CASSVTYTNTGELFF
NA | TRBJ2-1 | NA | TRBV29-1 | TGCAGCGTTTGGGCAGGGGCAATAAGGACCCCCTACAATGAGCAGTTCTTC | CSVWAGAIRTPYNEQFF
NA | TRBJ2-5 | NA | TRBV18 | TGTGCCAGCTCACCGGTGGGAGAGACCCAGTACTTC | CASSPVGETQYF
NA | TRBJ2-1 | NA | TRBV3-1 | TGTGCCAGCAGCCAAGGATCGGATCAGTGGAACCATGAGCAGTTCTTC | CASSQGSDQWNHEQFF
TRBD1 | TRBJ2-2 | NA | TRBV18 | TGTGCCAGCTCACCACGGGGACAGGCGAACACCGGGGAGCTGTTTTTT | CASSPRGQANTGELFF
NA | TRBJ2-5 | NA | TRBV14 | TGTGCCAGCAGCCACAACGGTGGGACTCGCCAAGAGACCCAGTACTTC | CASSHNGGTRQETQYF
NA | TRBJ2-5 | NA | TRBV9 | TGTGCCAGCAGCGTGGGCGCGGCCCAAGGGACCCAGTACTTC | CASSVGAAQGTQYF
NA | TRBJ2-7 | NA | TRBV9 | TGTGCCAGCAGCCCGCGAAATCCGCCCACCTACGAGCAGTACTTC | CASSPRNPPTYEQYF
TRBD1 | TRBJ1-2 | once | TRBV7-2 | TGTGCCAGCAGCCTCGGGACAGGGGGTTCCTATGGCTACACCTTC | CASSLGTGGSYGYTF
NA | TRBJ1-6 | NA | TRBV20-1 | TGCAGTGCTAGAGAGGGACTCCTCCAGGTCATTTCACCCCTCCACTTT | CSAREGLLQVISPLHF
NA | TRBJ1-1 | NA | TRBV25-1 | TGTGCCAGCAGTGCAACAGGGACCCTGAGCACTGAAGCTTTCTTT | CASSATGTLSTEAFF
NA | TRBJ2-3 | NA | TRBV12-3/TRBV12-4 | TGTGCCAGCAGTCCGTGGTTGGTTAGCACAGATACGCAGTATTTT | CASSPWLVSTDTQYF
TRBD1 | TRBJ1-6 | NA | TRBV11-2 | TGTGCCAGCAGCTTAGATCCAGGGGGAAATTCACCCCTCCACTTT | CASSLDPGGNSPLHF
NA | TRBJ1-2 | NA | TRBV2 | TGTGCCAGCGTACGGGCAGCCTATGGCTACACCTTC | CASVRAAYGYTF
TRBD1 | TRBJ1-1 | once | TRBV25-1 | TGTGCCAGCAGTCAGGGCCAGGGGGTATTGAACACTGAAGCTTTCTTT | CASSQGQGVLNTEAFF
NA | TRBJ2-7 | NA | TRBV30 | TGTGCCTGGAGCGCAGGTAGGGGCGAGCAGTACTTC | CAWSAGRGEQYF
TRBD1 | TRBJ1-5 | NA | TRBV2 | TGTGCCAGCAGTGCCGACAGGGGTGGGAATCAGCCCCAGCATTTT | CASSADRGGNQPQHF
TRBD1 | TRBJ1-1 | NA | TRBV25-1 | TGTGCCAGCAGTGTAGCGACAGGGGCGTCTGAAGCTTTCTTT | CASSVATGASEAFF
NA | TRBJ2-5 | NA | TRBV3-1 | TGTGCCAGCAGCCAAGATCCGCTGGAGACCCAGTACTTC | CASSQDPLETQYF
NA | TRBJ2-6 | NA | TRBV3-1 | TGTGCCAGCAGCCAAAACAGGGCGGGGGCCAACGTCCTGACTTTC | CASSQNRAGANVLTF
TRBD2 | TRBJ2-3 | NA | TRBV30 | TGTGCCTGGAGAAGACTAGCGGGGAGCACAGATACGCAGTATTTT | CAWRRLAGSTDTQYF
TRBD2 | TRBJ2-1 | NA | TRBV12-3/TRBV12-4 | TGTGCCAGCAGTTTACGACTAGCGGGGACCAATGAGCAGTTCTTC | CASSLRLAGTNEQFF
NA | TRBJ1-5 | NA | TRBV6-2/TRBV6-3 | TGTGCCAGCAGCCGGGGCTTGGAGCCCCAGCATTTT | CASSRGLEPQHF
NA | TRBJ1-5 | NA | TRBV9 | TGTGCCAGCAGCGTAGCCCCTGGACAGCCCCAGCATTTT | CASSVAPGQPQHF
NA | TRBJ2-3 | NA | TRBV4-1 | TGCGCCAGCAGCCAAGAAGTACAGGGCCGTACGCAGTATTTT | CASSQEVQGRTQYF
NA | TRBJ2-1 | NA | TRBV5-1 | TGCGCCAGCAGCCCCGGGGGAACTAGCTCCTACAATGAGCAGTTCTTC | CASSPGGTSSYNEQFF
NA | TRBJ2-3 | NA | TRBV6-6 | TGTGCCAGCAGTTACTCCTACGCAGATACGCAGTATTTT | CASSYSYADTQYF
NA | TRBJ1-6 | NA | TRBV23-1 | TGCGCCAACGACAAAAGGGTGTCCCGTTCACCCCTCCACTTT | CANDKRVSRSPLHF
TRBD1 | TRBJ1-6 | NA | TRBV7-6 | TGTGCCAGCAGCTTAGGACAGGGAGTCAATTCACCCCTCCACTTT | CASSLGQGVNSPLHF
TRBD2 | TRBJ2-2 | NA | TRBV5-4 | TGTGCCAGCAGCCGACTGACTAGCGGGGACACCGGGGAGCTGTTTTTT | CASSRLTSGDTGELFF
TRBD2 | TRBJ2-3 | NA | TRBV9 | TGTGCCAGCAGCGCTGGGGCTAGCGGGGGCCCAGATACGCAGTATTTT | CASSAGASGGPDTQYF
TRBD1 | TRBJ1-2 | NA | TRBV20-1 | TGCAGTGCTAGCCGGCCAGGGGGCCACTATGGCTACACCTTC | CSASRPGGHYGYTF
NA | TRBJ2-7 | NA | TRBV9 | TGTGCCAGCAGCGGCAGACTAGGTGGGGAGCAGTACTTC | CASSGRLGGEQYF
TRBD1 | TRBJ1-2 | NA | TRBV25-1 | TGTGCCAGCAGTGAGGGACAGAGCTACACCTTC | CASSEGQSYTF
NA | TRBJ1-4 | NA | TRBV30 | TGTGCCTGGAACGGACAGTTACAAGAAAAACTGTTTTTT | CAWNGQLQEKLFF
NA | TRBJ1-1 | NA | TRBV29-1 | TGCAGCGTTGACTGGGGCAATCGGGGCGCAGAAGCTTTCTTT | CSVDWGNRGAEAFF
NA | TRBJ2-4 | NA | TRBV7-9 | TGTGCCAGCAGCTTAGAGGCTCTGGGGGCCGGGGTCATTCAGTACTTC | CASSLEALGAGVIQYF
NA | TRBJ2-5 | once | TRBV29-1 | TGCAGCGTTGGCCCGGGGGGCGGTCAAGAGACCCAGTACTTC | CSVGPGGGQETQYF
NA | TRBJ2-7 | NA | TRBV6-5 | TGTGCCAGCTCCACTGGCCTACGAAAGTACGAGCAGTACTTC | CASSTGLRKYEQYF
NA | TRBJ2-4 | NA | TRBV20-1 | TGCAGTGCTATCCCGGGACGCATAAACATTCAGTACTTC | CSAIPGRINIQYF
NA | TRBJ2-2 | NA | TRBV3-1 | TGTGCCAGCAGCCAAATTGATACCACCGGGGAGCTGTTTTTT | CASSQIDTTGELFF
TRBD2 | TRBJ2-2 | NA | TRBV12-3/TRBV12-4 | TGTGCCAGCAGTCCATTCCGGGGGGATGCCTCCGGGGAGCTGTTTTTT | CASSPFRGDASGELFF
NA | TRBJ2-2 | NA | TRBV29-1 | TGCAGCGAACGGGGCAGCCATGGCACCGGGGAGCTGTTTTTT | CSERGSHGTGELFF
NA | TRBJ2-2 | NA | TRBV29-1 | TGCAGCGTTAGAAGCGAGGCGAACACCGGGGAGCTGTTTTTT | CSVRSEANTGELFF
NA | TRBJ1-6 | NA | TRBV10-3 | TGTGCCATCGGCCGCCCCGGGGAGTCACCCCTCCACTTT | CAIGRPGESPLHF
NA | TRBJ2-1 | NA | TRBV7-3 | TGTGCCAGCAGCCCCAACCCGACTCATCCCTGGGAGCAGTTCTTC | CASSPNPTHPWEQFF
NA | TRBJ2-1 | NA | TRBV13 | TGTGCCAGCAGCTTAGGCAGGATTTACGGGAATGAGCAGTTCTTC | CASSLGRIYGNEQFF